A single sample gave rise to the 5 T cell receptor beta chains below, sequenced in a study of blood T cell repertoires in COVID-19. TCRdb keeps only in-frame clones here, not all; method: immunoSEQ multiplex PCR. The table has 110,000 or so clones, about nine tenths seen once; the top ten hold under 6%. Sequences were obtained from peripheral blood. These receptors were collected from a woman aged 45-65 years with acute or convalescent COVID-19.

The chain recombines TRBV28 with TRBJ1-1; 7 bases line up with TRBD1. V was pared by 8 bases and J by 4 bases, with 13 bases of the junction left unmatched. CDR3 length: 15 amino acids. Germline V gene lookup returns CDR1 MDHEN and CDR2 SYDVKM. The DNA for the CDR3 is TGTGCCAGCCGACAGGGTAAGGGCCTCAGCACTGAAGCTTTCTTT. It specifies CASRQGKGLSTEAFF.

CDR3 nucleotides: TGCGCCAGCAGCCCGGACTTCACAGATACGCAGTATTTT. As protein: CASSPDFTDTQYF. The V call is TRBV5-1, the J call TRBJ2-3, with D perhaps TRBD2 (5 bases). CDR1 and CDR2 from the germline V gene are SGHRS and YFSETQ. CDR3 length: 13 amino acids. Trimming shortened V by 4 bases and J by 2 bases, and 8 bases separated the two germline ends.

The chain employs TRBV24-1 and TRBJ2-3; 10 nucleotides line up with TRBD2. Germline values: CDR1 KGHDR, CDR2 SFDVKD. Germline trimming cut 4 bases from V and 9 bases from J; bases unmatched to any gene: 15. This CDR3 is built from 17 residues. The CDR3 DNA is TGTGCCACCAGTGACGCCCGAGGAAGCGGGGGGGCTCGGACGCAGTATTTT. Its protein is CATSDARGSGGARTQYF.

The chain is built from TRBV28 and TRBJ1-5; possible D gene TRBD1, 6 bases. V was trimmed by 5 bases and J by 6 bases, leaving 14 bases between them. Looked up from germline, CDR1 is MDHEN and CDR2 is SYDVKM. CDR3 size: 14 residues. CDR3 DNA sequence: TGTGCCAGCAGTGCAAGTACAGGGCTTCAGCCCCAGCATTTT. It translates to CASSASTGLQPQHF.

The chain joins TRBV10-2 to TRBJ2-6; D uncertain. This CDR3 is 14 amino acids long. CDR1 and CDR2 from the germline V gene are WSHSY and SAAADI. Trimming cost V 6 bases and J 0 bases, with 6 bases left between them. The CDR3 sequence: CASRPSSGANVLTF. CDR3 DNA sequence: TGCGCCAGCAGACCTAGCTCTGGGGCCAACGTCCTGACTTTC.